This TCR beta chain was recorded in a study of identical twins. Study-wide results and limits: Sequences that were beta out-of-frame showed weaker excess twin sharing. Invariant MAIT and iNKT cells may have partly biased zero-insertion analyses. Conclusions leaned on cross-sectional statistical analysis and did not track the same donors over time.

TCRdb passed the 5' RACE reads through MiXCR, listing each CDR3 protein once. This table has 250,000 to 350,000 distinct CDR3 sequences, 7.5% to 9.5% appearing once. This clonotype was seen repeatedly, ten times or more. The antigen remains undetermined. These same data were also listed under a study on yellow fever vaccine responses in identical twins.

What was sequenced was CD8+ T cells sorted from blood. The sequence derives from a woman under 30 in good health.

The CDR3 sequence: CASSLTGAQYF. The CDR3 nucleotides read TGTGCCAGCAGCCTAACGGGGGCCCAGTACTTC. V is TRBV11-2 and J is TRBJ2-5; D is perhaps TRBD2 (6 bases). Germline V lookup: CDR1 SGHAT, CDR2 FQNNGV. This CDR3 is 11 amino acids long. V shed 5 bases and J shed 9 bases, with 10 bases lying between them.